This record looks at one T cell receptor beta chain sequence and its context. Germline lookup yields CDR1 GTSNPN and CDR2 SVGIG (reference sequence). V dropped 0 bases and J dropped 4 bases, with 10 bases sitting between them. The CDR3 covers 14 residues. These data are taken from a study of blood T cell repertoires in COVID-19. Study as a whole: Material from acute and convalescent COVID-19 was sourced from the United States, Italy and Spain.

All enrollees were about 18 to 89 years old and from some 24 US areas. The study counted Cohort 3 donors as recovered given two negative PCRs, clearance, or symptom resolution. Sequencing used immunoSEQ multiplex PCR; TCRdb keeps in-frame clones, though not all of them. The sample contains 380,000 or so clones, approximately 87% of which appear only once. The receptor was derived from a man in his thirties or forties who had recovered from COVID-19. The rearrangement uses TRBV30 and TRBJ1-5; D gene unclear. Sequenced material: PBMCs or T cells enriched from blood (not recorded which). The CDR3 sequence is CAWSVLGGNQPQHF. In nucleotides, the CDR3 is TGTGCCTGGAGTGTACTGGGAGGGAATCAGCCCCAGCATTTT.